These T cell receptor beta chains were read from a single sample in a study of cytomegalovirus exposure and HLA in healthy donors. The method was immunoSEQ multiplex PCR; TCRdb's version includes in-frame clones alone and lacks a portion of them. The sample includes approximately 150,000 clones, 70% to 90% of them seen just once. The sample was PBMCs. These receptors all come from a woman aged 30 to 39 in good health and CMV-seropositive. The CDR3 runs from the conserved cysteine through the conserved F or W. The D gene is left open where the match is weak. The size entry is marked missing in some rows and otherwise reads once, few, many or a size class.

J: TRBJ1-2; D: -; V: TRBV15; size: -; DNA: TGTGCCACCAGCGTATCTCAGGGCTACACCTTC; CDR3: CATSVSQGYTF
J: TRBJ2-5; D: TRBD1; V: TRBV11-2; size: -; DNA: TGTGCCAGCAGCTTTACAGGGGTGGGGGAGACCCAGTACTTC; CDR3: CASSFTGVGETQYF
J: TRBJ2-5; D: TRBD2; V: TRBV7-9; size: -; DNA: TGTGCCAGCAGCCTAGGACTAGCAAACCAAGAGACCCAGTACTTC; CDR3: CASSLGLANQETQYF
J: TRBJ2-3; D: -; V: TRBV4-3; size: -; DNA: TGCGCCAGCAGCCAAGGATTCCTAACTACAGATACGCAGTATTTT; CDR3: CASSQGFLTTDTQYF
J: TRBJ2-7; D: TRBD1; V: TRBV29-1; size: -; DNA: TGCAGCGGGGCCCATTTGGGACAGGCCTACGAGCAGTACTTC; CDR3: CSGAHLGQAYEQYF
J: TRBJ2-1; D: TRBD1; V: TRBV4-1; size: -; DNA: TGCGCCAGCAGCCCAAGGGGGCCGGATCTTAATGAGCAGTTCTTC; CDR3: CASSPRGPDLNEQFF
J: TRBJ2-3; D: -; V: TRBV5-1; size: -; DNA: TGCGCCAGCCGGGATCTCTCTAGCACAGATACGCAGTATTTT; CDR3: CASRDLSSTDTQYF
J: TRBJ2-5; D: TRBD2; V: TRBV5-6; size: -; DNA: TGTGCCAGCAGCTTACTGGGAGGGGAGACCCAGTACTTC; CDR3: CASSLLGGETQYF
J: TRBJ1-3; D: TRBD1; V: TRBV2; size: few; DNA: TGTGCCAGCACCGGGACAGCAAACACCATATATTTT; CDR3: CASTGTANTIYF
J: TRBJ2-3; D: -; V: TRBV7-9; size: -; DNA: TGTGCCAGCAGCCACACAGATACGCAGTATTTT; CDR3: CASSHTDTQYF
J: TRBJ1-5; D: -; V: TRBV7-2; size: once; DNA: TGTGCCAGCAGCCCGACCGGACACTCCCCGGGGGTACAGCCCCAGCATTTT; CDR3: CASSPTGHSPGVQPQHF
J: TRBJ2-5; D: -; V: TRBV7-2; size: -; DNA: TGTGCCAGCAGCTTAGTTAGAAAAGAGACCCAGTACTTC; CDR3: CASSLVRKETQYF
J: TRBJ2-3; D: TRBD2; V: TRBV7-3; size: -; DNA: TGTGCCAGCAGCTCAGGGACTAGCGGGGGTCCGCAGTATTTT; CDR3: CASSSGTSGGPQYF
J: TRBJ2-2; D: TRBD1; V: TRBV29-1; size: -; DNA: TGCAGCGTTGGCGACAGGGCGGGCGGGGAGCTGTTTTTT; CDR3: CSVGDRAGGELFF
J: TRBJ2-4; D: TRBD1; V: TRBV5-1; size: -; DNA: TGCGCCAGCAGCTTGGAGGACAGGGGTAAAAACATTCAGTACTTC; CDR3: CASSLEDRGKNIQYF
J: TRBJ1-1; D: TRBD1; V: TRBV27; size: few; DNA: TGTGCCAGCAGCAGGACAGGGGGCTTTACTGAAGCTTTCTTT; CDR3: CASSRTGGFTEAFF
J: TRBJ2-3; D: -; V: TRBV4-2; size: -; DNA: TGTGCCAGCAGCATTACAGGACTATCAGATACGCAGTATTTT; CDR3: CASSITGLSDTQYF
J: TRBJ2-3; D: TRBD2; V: TRBV4-2; size: -; DNA: TGTGCCAGCAACAACCCTAGCGGGGGGGCAGATACGCAGTATTTT; CDR3: CASNNPSGGADTQYF
J: TRBJ1-3; D: -; V: TRBV9; size: -; DNA: TGTGCCAGCAGCGTAGCGGGTATCAACTCTGGAAACACCATATATTTT; CDR3: CASSVAGINSGNTIYF
J: TRBJ1-5; D: -; V: TRBV2; size: -; DNA: TGTGCCAGCAGTGCACTACAGGGCTATAGCAATCAGCCCCAGCATTTT; CDR3: CASSALQGYSNQPQHF
J: TRBJ2-1; D: TRBD2; V: TRBV5-1; size: -; DNA: TGCGCCAGCAGCTTGGCAAGCGGGGGTACAAATGAGCAGTTCTTC; CDR3: CASSLASGGTNEQFF
J: TRBJ2-3; D: -; V: TRBV7-2; size: -; DNA: TGTGCCAGCAGCTTTTACGGGCGGAGGGGTACAGATACGCAGTATTTT; CDR3: CASSFYGRRGTDTQYF
J: TRBJ2-7; D: -; V: TRBV6-4; size: few; DNA: TGTGCCAGCAGTTACTTCCATATCCCTAACTACGAGCAGTACTTC; CDR3: CASSYFHIPNYEQYF
J: TRBJ1-6; D: -; V: TRBV5-1; size: -; DNA: TGCGCCAGCAGCTTGGTCGGGGGGGACTCCTATAATTCACCCCTCCACTTT; CDR3: CASSLVGGDSYNSPLHF
J: TRBJ1-4; D: TRBD1; V: TRBV15; size: -; DNA: TGTGCCACCAGCAGTGGACAGGCTTCAAATGAAAAACTGTTTTTT; CDR3: CATSSGQASNEKLFF
J: TRBJ2-7; D: -; V: TRBV6-5; size: few; DNA: TGTGCCAGCAGCTCCTGGGGGGGCTGGGAGCAGTACTTC; CDR3: CASSSWGGWEQYF
J: TRBJ2-3; D: TRBD2; V: TRBV5-1; size: few; DNA: TGCGCCAGCAGCTTGGGCGGGGGGCCCGATACTAGCACAGATACGCAGTATTTT; CDR3: CASSLGGGPDTSTDTQYF
J: TRBJ1-1; D: TRBD1; V: TRBV18; size: -; DNA: TGTGCCAGCTCACAACAGGGGGCGGACACTGAAGCTTTCTTT; CDR3: CASSQQGADTEAFF
J: TRBJ1-6; D: TRBD1; V: TRBV9; size: few; DNA: TGTGCCAGCAGCGTAGGGGAGGACAGGGGAGCAAATTCACCCCTCCACTTT; CDR3: CASSVGEDRGANSPLHF
J: TRBJ2-3; D: TRBD2; V: TRBV9; size: -; DNA: TGTGCCAGCAGCGTAGGGCGGGGGTACGTAGATACGCAGTATTTT; CDR3: CASSVGRGYVDTQYF
J: TRBJ1-6; D: TRBD1; V: TRBV7-9; size: -; DNA: TGTGCCAGCAGCCCCCGGACAGGGAGCTCCTATAATTCACCCCTCCACTTT; CDR3: CASSPRTGSSYNSPLHF
J: TRBJ2-7; D: -; V: TRBV6-6; size: -; DNA: TGTGCCAGCAGTCCCTCCTCCTACGAGCAGTACTTC; CDR3: CASSPSSYEQYF
J: TRBJ2-2; D: -; V: TRBV11-3; size: -; DNA: TGTGCCAGCAGCTTAGATCTTTACGGGGAGCTGTTTTTT; CDR3: CASSLDLYGELFF
J: TRBJ2-7; D: -; V: TRBV10-3; size: -; DNA: TGTGCCATCAGTGAGGGTGCCCTTACAGGGAACGAGCAGTACTTC; CDR3: CAISEGALTGNEQYF
J: TRBJ2-3; D: TRBD2; V: TRBV7-2; size: -; DNA: TGTGCCAGCAGCCGGCAGGGGCGGGGGGTGGCAGATACGCAGTATTTT; CDR3: CASSRQGRGVADTQYF
J: TRBJ2-5; D: -; V: TRBV5-1; size: -; DNA: TGCGCCAGCAGCTTGGTCCCCGGGGTCCAAGAGACCCAGTACTTC; CDR3: CASSLVPGVQETQYF
J: TRBJ1-3; D: -; V: TRBV9; size: -; DNA: TGTGCCAGCAGCGTAGAAACTTCCGGTTACACCATATATTTT; CDR3: CASSVETSGYTIYF
J: TRBJ2-5; D: -; V: TRBV6-5; size: -; DNA: TGTGCCAGCAGTTACTCGCCGGATTCGGGAGCGGCCCAGTACTTC; CDR3: CASSYSPDSGAAQYF
J: TRBJ2-7; D: TRBD1; V: TRBV10-3; size: -; DNA: TGTGCCATCAGTGATCCGGGACAGGGGTCCTACGAGCAGTACTTC; CDR3: CAISDPGQGSYEQYF
J: TRBJ2-2; D: -; V: TRBV21-1; size: -; DNA: TGTGCCAGCAGCAAAGGTGAGGACACCGGGGAGCTGTTTTTT; CDR3: CASSKGEDTGELFF
J: TRBJ2-6; D: -; V: TRBV19; size: -; DNA: TGTGCCAGTAGTATGGGGGGATCCGGGGCCAACGTCCTGACTTTC; CDR3: CASSMGGSGANVLTF
J: TRBJ2-7; D: -; V: TRBV6-1; size: -; DNA: TGTGCCAGCATTACCCGAGGAGGGGTCTACGAGCAGTACTTC; CDR3: CASITRGGVYEQYF
J: TRBJ2-7; D: -; V: TRBV10-3; size: -; DNA: TGTGCCAGCAACACAGGGCCCTACGAGCAGTACTTC; CDR3: CASNTGPYEQYF
J: TRBJ2-1; D: TRBD2; V: TRBV10-3; size: -; DNA: TGTGCCATCAGTGAGTCAGGGACTAGCGGGGGCTCCTACAATGAGCAGTTCTTC; CDR3: CAISESGTSGGSYNEQFF
J: TRBJ2-2; D: -; V: TRBV5-1; size: -; DNA: TGCGCCAGCAGCTTGATGAGGGCCACCGGGGAGCTGTTTTTT; CDR3: CASSLMRATGELFF
J: TRBJ2-1; D: -; V: TRBV10-3; size: -; DNA: TGTGCCATCAGTGAAACGGGTCTTGAGCAGTTCTTC; CDR3: CAISETGLEQFF
J: TRBJ1-3; D: -; V: TRBV4-1; size: -; DNA: TGCGCCAGCAGCCAACCCCGGGGGGCGCGGGGAAACACCATATATTTT; CDR3: CASSQPRGARGNTIYF
J: TRBJ1-1; D: -; V: TRBV10-3; size: -; DNA: TGTGCCATCAGTGAGTCAATGTTCGAGGTGTGGACTGAAGCTTTCTTT; CDR3: CAISESMFEVWTEAFF
J: TRBJ1-1; D: -; V: TRBV30; size: once; DNA: TGTGCCTGGAGTGTAGGACATGACAGTGAAGCTTTCTTT; CDR3: CAWSVGHDSEAFF
J: TRBJ1-3; D: -; V: TRBV7-6; size: -; DNA: TGTGCCAGCAGCTTAGAGCCCAGAAACACCATATATTTT; CDR3: CASSLEPRNTIYF
J: TRBJ2-1; D: TRBD2; V: TRBV7-8; size: -; DNA: TGTGCCAGCAGCTTCCGGGGGGGTGTTGTCCATGAGCAGTTCTTC; CDR3: CASSFRGGVVHEQFF
J: TRBJ1-3; D: -; V: TRBV2; size: -; DNA: TGTGCCAGCAGCCAGGACTCTGGAAACACCATATATTTT; CDR3: CASSQDSGNTIYF
J: TRBJ2-1; D: -; V: TRBV29-1; size: once; DNA: TGCAGCGTTGGAGGGTCCTCCTACAATGAGCAGTTCTTC; CDR3: CSVGGSSYNEQFF
J: TRBJ1-1; D: -; V: TRBV5-4; size: -; DNA: TGTGCCAGCAGCTTGGGCCAGGTGAACACTGAAGCTTTCTTT; CDR3: CASSLGQVNTEAFF
J: TRBJ1-6; D: -; V: TRBV7-9; size: -; DNA: TGTTCCAGCAGCCCGCCCGGTGATTCACCCCTCCACTTT; CDR3: CSSSPPGDSPLHF